The 9 T cell receptor beta chains presented below share a single source sample, sequenced in a study of shared clonotypes between healthy human individuals. The data were produced by immunoSEQ multiplex PCR, yet TCRdb's version contains in-frame clones alone and is incomplete. Altogether 700,000 or so clones are present, 55% to 75% being singletons, with the ten largest covering about 1.7%. The sample comprised memory CD4+ T cells sorted from blood. Sample subset: CD45RA-negative fraction. These receptors all come from a woman aged 30 to 39 in good health.

The V and J genes are TRBV28 and TRBJ2-7; tentatively, D is TRBD1 (5 bases). CDR1 is MDHEN, CDR2 SYDVKM, per germline. Deletions cut 7 bases from V and 4 bases from J, with 14 bases between. The CDR3 length is 13 residues. The CDR3 nucleotides are TGTGCCAGCACCCAGGGCAGCCTTTACGAGCAGTACTTC. This translates into CASTQGSLYEQYF.

This clone was seen a single time. V gene TRBV11-2 combines with J gene TRBJ1-4; TRBD1 matches at 9 bases. CDR1 is SGHAT, CDR2 FQNNGV, per germline. This CDR3 contains 16 residues. V shed 0 bases and J 5 bases; nucleotides not matched to a gene: 4. CDR3 sequence: CASSLDLGTGNEKLFF. CDR3 DNA sequence: TGTGCCAGCAGCTTAGATCTGGGGACAGGGAATGAAAAACTGTTTTTT.

V gene TRBV6-6 combines with J gene TRBJ2-7, with D perhaps TRBD1 (5 bases). Trimming took off 4 bases at V and 0 bases at J, with 13 bases between the two ends. Looked up from germline, CDR1 is MNHNY and CDR2 is SVGAGI (reference sequence). The CDR3 spans 15 residues. The CDR3 region has the DNA TGTGCCAGCAGTTTTGACACTACAGGCTCCTACGAGCAGTACTTC. Translation: CASSFDTTGSYEQYF.

CDR3: CASSFEGGRVRNGYTF. In DNA form, the CDR3 reads TGTGCCAGCAGTTTCGAAGGAGGCCGGGTCAGAAATGGCTACACCTTC. The chain carries TRBV28 and TRBJ1-2, with no clear D. The CDR3 loop spans 16 amino acids. Germline lookup yields CDR1 MDHEN and CDR2 SYDVKM. V was pared by 3 bases and J by 6 bases, with 20 bases between.

The chain is built from TRBV5-5 and TRBJ1-1, with unresolved D. V lost 0 bases and J 3 bases, leaving 9 bases between the germline ends. In germline, CDR1 is SGHKS, CDR2 YYEKEE (reference sequence). CDR3 size: 14 residues. CDR3 loop: CASSLEGTYTEAFF. The CDR3 coding sequence is TGTGCCAGCAGCTTGGAAGGCACATACACTGAAGCTTTCTTT.

This clone was counted many times. This chain uses TRBV2 with TRBJ2-1; D gene ambiguous. Per the germline V gene, CDR1 is SNHLY and CDR2 is FYNNEI. CDR3 size: 13 residues. Trimming cost V 2 bases and J 10 bases, with 12 bases left between them. The CDR3 DNA reads TGTGCCAGCAGTGAACTAGTAAGTTGGGAGCAGTTCTTC. Translation: CASSELVSWEQFF.

The rearrangement uses TRBV9 and TRBJ2-6; D is uncertain. This CDR3 comprises 17 residues. From germline, CDR1 is SGDLS and CDR2 YYNGEE. Trimming cost V 3 bases and J 0 bases, with 13 bases left between them. The DNA for the CDR3 is TGTGCCAGCAGCGCCGATGGGCGGAGCTCTGGGGCCAACGTCCTGACTTTC. It yields the protein CASSADGRSSGANVLTF. Using reference TRBV9 and TRBJ2-6 for the parts outside the CDR3, the full variable domain is DSGVTQTPKHLITATGQRVTLRCSPRSGDLSVYWYQQSLDQGLQFLIQYYNGEERAKGNILERFSAQQFPDLHSELNLSSLELGDSALYFCASSADGRSSGANVLTFGAGSRLTVL.

The V gene is TRBV7-9, the J gene TRBJ1-2; 7 nucleotides agree with TRBD1. From germline, CDR1 is SEHNR and CDR2 FQNEAQ (reference sequence). The V gene end was trimmed by 5 bases and the J gene end by 8 bases; junction bases not matched to a gene: 8. The CDR3 length is 13 residues. This chain's CDR3 is CASSRDREVGYTF. In nucleotides, the CDR3 is TGTGCCAGCAGCCGCGACAGGGAGGTCGGCTACACCTTC.

V usage is TRBV4-2 and J usage is TRBJ2-7; 9 bases are shared with TRBD1. V trimming: 3 bases; J trimming: 0 bases; junction bases outside the gene matches: 3. This CDR3 comprises 15 residues. Germline values: CDR1 LGHNA, CDR2 YNFKEQ. This CDR3 reads CASSQTGGNSYEQYF. CDR3 DNA sequence: TGTGCCAGCAGCCAGACAGGGGGTAACTCCTACGAGCAGTACTTC.